The text below deals with one TCR beta chain. The protocol was immunoSEQ multiplex PCR, while the TCRdb copy is restricted to in-frame clones and leaves out a portion. The repertoire has around 250,000 clones, around 89% of them found once; the top ten carry under 0.45%. The J segment lost 1 base and the V segment lost 5 bases, leaving 10 bases of the junction unmatched. Germline V lookup: CDR1 LNHDA, CDR2 SQIVND (reference sequence). The CDR3 runs to 17 residues. This sample stems from a study of cytomegalovirus exposure and HLA in healthy donors. The rearrangement uses TRBV19 and TRBJ1-5; 8 bases map to TRBD1. The sample taken for sequencing was PBMCs. This clonotype originated in a woman aged 18 to 35 in good health and CMV-seronegative. The CDR3 loop reads CASSPLPGQASNQPQHF. CDR3 in DNA: TGTGCCAGTAGTCCCCTACCGGGACAGGCAAGCAATCAGCCCCAGCATTTT.